This T cell receptor beta chain stems from a study of OX40 agonist ivuxolimab in advanced cancers. Whole-study context: The patients received agonistic anti-OX40 (CD134) antibody ivuxolimab.

Here immunoSEQ multiplex PCR was the method, and the copy in TCRdb shows in-frame clones only, minus some. This table holds tens of thousands of clones, roughly 83% found once. Germline lookup yields CDR1 SGHVS and CDR2 FQNEAQ. V was trimmed by 7 bases and J by 0 bases, leaving 12 bases between them. The CDR3 runs to 14 residues. The sequencing here drew on CD4+ or CD8+ T cells sorted from blood, taken in a trial of the OX40 agonist ivuxolimab. This clonotype was sampled from an adult with an advanced solid tumor such as melanoma, head and neck, liver or kidney cancer. This sequence joins TRBV7-8 and TRBJ1-2; a possible D gene is TRBD1 (6 bases). The CDR3: CASTRDTSNYGYTF. CDR3 nucleotide sequence: TGTGCCAGCACCCGGGACACATCTAACTATGGCTACACCTTC.